One sample yielded the 15 T cell receptor beta chains listed below, sequenced in a study of blood T cells in healthy people across ages. Combining a sample-barcoded 5' primer with a J-beta primer mix, a second PCR ran for roughly 6 to 12 cycles. TCRdb recomputed calls from the 5' RACE reads with MiXCR, one row per CDR3 protein. The sample includes more than 800,000 distinct CDR3 sequences, over 35% of them seen just once. Sequenced material: blood. The origin of the receptors is a woman aged 60-75 years in good health.

V and J are TRBV27 and TRBJ2-6, with D possibly being TRBD2 (5 bases). With 2 bases removed from V and 2 bases from J, the gap between germline ends came to 7 bases. CDR1 MNHEY and CDR2 SMNVEV come from the germline V gene (reference sequence). This CDR3 is built from 15 residues. The CDR3 region has the DNA TGTGCCAGCAGTTTAGCGCGGGCTGGGGCCAACGTCCTGACTTTC. Encoded protein: CASSLARAGANVLTF.

The rearrangement uses TRBV12-3 or TRBV12-4 and TRBJ2-5; no reliable D call. The CDR3 runs 17 residues. Trimming removed 3 bases from V and 2 bases from J, with 19 bases in between. This CDR3 is CASSFALEASSQETQYF. Here the CDR3 DNA reads TGTGCCAGCAGTTTCGCCCTCGAGGCTAGTTCACAAGAGACCCAGTACTTC.

This clonotype turned up a few times. In DNA, the CDR3 is TGCGCCAGCAGCTTGCCAACGGACCTTTACACAGATACGCAGTATTTT. This translates into CASSLPTDLYTDTQYF. The chain links TRBV5-1 to TRBJ2-3; no definite D call. The V gene lost 1 base and the J gene lost 2 bases, with 14 bases spanning the gap. This CDR3 is built from 16 residues. Germline assignment: CDR1 SGHRS and CDR2 YFSETQ.

V and J are TRBV13 and TRBJ2-1, with 11 positions matching TRBD2. The J call may be faulty, since TRBJ2-7 better matches the DNA end. The CDR3 extends over 16 amino acids. Germline CDR1 reads PRHDT; CDR2 reads FYEKMQ (reference sequence). The CDR3 is CASSSPGTSGYNEQYF. DNA for the CDR3: TGTGCCAGCAGCTCTCCCGGGACTAGCGGATACAATGAGCAGTACTTC.

The chain is built from TRBV2 and TRBJ1-6, with a weak D call TRBD1 (5 bases). The ends were cut back, 1 base at V and 7 bases at J, with 11 bases in the middle. Per germline, CDR1 SNHLY and CDR2 FYNNEI. CDR3 length equals 15 residues. CDR3 coding DNA: TGTGCCAGCAGTGAAGACAGGTTAAGGAATTCACCCCTCCACTTT. Amino acids: CASSEDRLRNSPLHF.

The V gene is TRBV4-2, the J gene TRBJ1-4; TRBD1 agrees at 10 bases. CDR3 length: 18 residues. Germline CDR1 LGHNA, CDR2 YNFKEQ. Germline trimming cut 5 bases from V and 4 bases from J; bases unmatched to any gene: 13. Here the CDR3 reads CASSSTPGQGTINEKLFF. The CDR3 coding sequence is TGTGCCAGCAGCTCTACCCCGGGACAGGGGACAATTAATGAAAAACTGTTTTTT.

CDR3 residues: CASSPPRGTNEKLFF. The CDR3 nucleotides read TGTGCCAGCAGCCCGCCGAGGGGGACTAATGAAAAACTGTTTTTT. The V gene is TRBV7-9, the J gene TRBJ1-4; maybe TRBD1 (6 bases). Trimming removed 5 bases from V and 2 bases from J, with 12 bases in between. Germline assignment: CDR1 SEHNR and CDR2 FQNEAQ (reference sequence). CDR3 length: 15 amino acids.

This clonotype was counted a few times. This chain connects TRBV29-1 to TRBJ1-2, with D unclear. The length of the CDR3 is 11 residues. The V end was cut by 4 bases, the J end by 5 bases, with 8 bases between. Germline-derived CDR1 and CDR2 are SQVTM and ANQGSEA. CDR3 protein: CSVVFGYGYTF. The CDR3 nucleotides read TGCAGCGTTGTGTTTGGGTATGGCTACACCTTC.

This clonotype came up a few times. The chain combines TRBV21-1 with TRBJ2-7. TRBV21-1 is noted as a pseudogene. This CDR3 has 15 residues. The CDR3, as DNA: TGTGCCAGCAGCACGACCGAGGACAGCTCCTACGAGCAGTACTTC. Translating it yields CASSTTEDSSYEQYF.

This clonotype has ten or more counts. The chain links TRBV10-3 to TRBJ2-3; 7 positions match TRBD2. The CDR3 has 12 amino acids. Germline CDR1 is ENHRY and CDR2 is SYGVKD. The ends lost 8 bases at V and 5 bases at J; junction bases unmatched: 4. Written as DNA, the CDR3 is TGTGCCATCCGTAGCGGGCAAGATACGCAGTATTTT. Amino acids: CAIRSGQDTQYF.

The chain couples TRBV29-1 to TRBJ2-1; D unclear. CDR3 length equals 15 residues. Germline CDR1 is SQVTM and CDR2 is ANQGSEA. V dropped 3 bases and J dropped 0 bases, with 12 bases sitting between them. The CDR3 DNA reads TGCAGCGTTGACGATGAAGTGAACTCCTACAATGAGCAGTTCTTC. Translation gives CSVDDEVNSYNEQFF.

The chain couples TRBV29-1 to TRBJ2-1; 8 bases map to TRBD1. CDR1 is SQVTM, CDR2 ANQGSEA, per germline. Trimming cost V 6 bases and J 1 base; bases outside gene matches: 14. The CDR3 totals 17 residues. CDR3 sequence (DNA): TGCAGCGTCCTGGGCGGGGCAGGGGGCGAATCCTACAATGAGCAGTTCTTC. Translation gives CSVLGGAGGESYNEQFF.

CDR3 in amino acids: CASNLPTRTYEQYF. CDR3 DNA sequence: TGTGCCAGCAACCTGCCGACGAGGACCTACGAGCAGTACTTC. The chain has TRBV5-6 and TRBJ2-7; D is ambiguous. The CDR3 covers 14 residues. CDR1 and CDR2 (germline): SGHDT, YYEEEE. Between the trimmed V and J ends, which lost 6 bases and 2 bases, there was a span of 15 bases.

The chain employs TRBV12-3 or TRBV12-4 and TRBJ2-2, with TRBD1 as a possible D gene (6 bases). This CDR3 has 15 amino acids. V dropped 5 bases and J dropped 1 base, with 11 bases sitting between them. The CDR3 DNA follows: TGTGCCAGCAGTGCGTTACAGGGGAACACCGGGGAGCTGTTTTTT. This sequence encodes CASSALQGNTGELFF.

The rearrangement links TRBV6-1 to TRBJ2-5, with TRBD1 matching 7 bases. The junction had 9 bases not matched to a gene; V was cut back by 3 bases and J by 5 bases. Germline V gene lookup returns CDR1 MNHNS and CDR2 SASEGT. The CDR3 extends over 15 amino acids. DNA for the CDR3: TGTGCCAGCAGTGAGGGAAGGGGGCGCACGGAGACCCAGTACTTC. Translated, it gives CASSEGRGRTETQYF.